This TCR beta chain was sequenced in a study of PD-1 blockade in mismatch repair-deficient tumors. Study details: Enrolled 2013-2016, patients had progressing, pretreated mismatch repair-deficient cancers of 11 to 13 types. Regarding the study as a whole: Tumor-resident clones, often undetectable pretreatment in blood, expanded then contracted after pembrolizumab.

PCR or immunohistochemistry showed mismatch repair deficiency in every enrolled patient. TCR sequencing covered a few patients who responded to pembrolizumab. Points on this clone: What it recognizes is unknown.

Trimming removed 0 bases from V and 5 bases from J; junction bases left unmatched: 4. The CDR3 runs to 15 residues. CDR1 is SGDLS, CDR2 YYNGEE, per germline. TCRdb's copy holds only in-frame clones and misses some; the assay was immunoSEQ multiplex PCR. The table lists approximately 38,000 clones, roughly 81% of them singletons. The source was peripheral blood, collected around 75 weeks after starting pembrolizumab. The sequence was obtained from an adult with mismatch repair-deficient cancer. The gene calls are TRBV9 and TRBJ2-3; 9 positions agree with TRBD2. DNA for the CDR3: TGTGCCAGCAGCGTAGAGATAGCGGGAGTAGATACGCAGTATTTT. It specifies CASSVEIAGVDTQYF.